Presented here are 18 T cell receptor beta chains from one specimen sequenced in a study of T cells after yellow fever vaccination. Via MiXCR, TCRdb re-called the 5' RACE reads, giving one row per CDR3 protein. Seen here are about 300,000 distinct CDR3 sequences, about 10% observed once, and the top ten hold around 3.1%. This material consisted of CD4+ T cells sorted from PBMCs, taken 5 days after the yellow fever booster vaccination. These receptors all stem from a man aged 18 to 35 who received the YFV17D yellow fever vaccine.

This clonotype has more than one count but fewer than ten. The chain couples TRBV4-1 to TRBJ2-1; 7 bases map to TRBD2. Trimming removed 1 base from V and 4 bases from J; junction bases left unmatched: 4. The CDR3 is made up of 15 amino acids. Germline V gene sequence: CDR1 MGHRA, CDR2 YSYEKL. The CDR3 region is CASSQGEGTYNEQFF. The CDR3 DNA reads TGCGCCAGCAGCCAAGGGGAGGGGACGTACAATGAGCAGTTCTTC.

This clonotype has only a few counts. Here the CDR3 DNA reads TGTGCCAGCAGCGTAGTCGGCAGCGAAGAGACCCAGTACTTC. Translating gives CASSVVGSEETQYF. V gene TRBV9 combines with J gene TRBJ2-5; D is uncertain. Trimming left V 0 bases short and J 3 bases short, with 9 bases between. The CDR3 extends over 14 amino acids. CDR1 and CDR2 (germline): SGDLS, YYNGEE. The full variable domain, rest sourced from reference TRBV9 and TRBJ2-5, is DSGVTQTPKHLITATGQRVTLRCSPRSGDLSVYWYQQSLDQGLQFLIQYYNGEERAKGNILERFSAQQFPDLHSELNLSSLELGDSALYFCASSVVGSEETQYFGPGTRLLVL.

CDR3 sequence (DNA): TGTGCCAGCAGTTCATTCACCAAGCCTTATGGCTACACCTTC. This translates into CASSSFTKPYGYTF. The chain couples TRBV27 to TRBJ1-2; D not resolved. This CDR3 has 14 residues. Deletions cut 4 bases from V and 5 bases from J, with 14 bases between. CDR1 is MNHEY and CDR2 is SMNVEV in the germline V gene (reference sequence).

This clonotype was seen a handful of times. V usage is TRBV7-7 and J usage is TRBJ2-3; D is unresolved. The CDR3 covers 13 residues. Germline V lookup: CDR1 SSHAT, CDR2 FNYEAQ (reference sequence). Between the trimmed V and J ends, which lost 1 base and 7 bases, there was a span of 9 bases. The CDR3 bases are TGTGCCAGCAGCTTAGGTTCAACAAATACGCAGTATTTT. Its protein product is CASSLGSTNTQYF.

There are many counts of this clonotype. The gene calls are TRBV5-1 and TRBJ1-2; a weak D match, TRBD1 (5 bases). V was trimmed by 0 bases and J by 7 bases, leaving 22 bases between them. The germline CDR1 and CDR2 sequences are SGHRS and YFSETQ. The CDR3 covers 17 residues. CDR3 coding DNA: TGCGCCAGCAGCTTGGGGGGGGGTGCCCAAAGGATCTCTGGCTACACCTTC. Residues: CASSLGGGAQRISGYTF. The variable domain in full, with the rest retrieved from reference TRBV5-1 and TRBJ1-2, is KAGVTQTPRYLIKTRGQQVTLSCSPISGHRSVSWYQQTPGQGLQFLFEYFSETQRNKGNFPGRFSGRQFSNSRSEMNVSTLELGDSALYLCASSLGGGAQRISGYTFGSGTRLTVV.

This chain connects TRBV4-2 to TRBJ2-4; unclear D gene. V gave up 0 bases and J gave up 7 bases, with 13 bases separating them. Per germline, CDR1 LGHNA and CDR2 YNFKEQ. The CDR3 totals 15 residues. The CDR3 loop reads CASSQEESVKNIQYF. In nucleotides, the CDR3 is TGTGCCAGCAGCCAAGAAGAGAGCGTTAAGAACATTCAGTACTTC.

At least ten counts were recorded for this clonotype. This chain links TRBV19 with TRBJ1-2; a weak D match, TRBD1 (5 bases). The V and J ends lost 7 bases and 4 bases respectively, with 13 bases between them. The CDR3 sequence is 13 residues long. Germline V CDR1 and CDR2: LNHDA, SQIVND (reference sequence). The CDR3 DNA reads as TGTGCCAGTACCCCCCCAGGGCGCTATGGCTACACCTTC. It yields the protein CASTPPGRYGYTF.

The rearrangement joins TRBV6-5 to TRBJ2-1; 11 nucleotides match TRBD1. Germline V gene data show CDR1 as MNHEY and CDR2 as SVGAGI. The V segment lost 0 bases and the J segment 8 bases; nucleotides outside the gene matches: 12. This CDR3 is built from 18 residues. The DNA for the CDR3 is TGTGCCAGCAGTTACTCGAAACTCCCGGGACAGGGGGGCGATGAGCAGTTCTTC. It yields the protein CASSYSKLPGQGGDEQFF.

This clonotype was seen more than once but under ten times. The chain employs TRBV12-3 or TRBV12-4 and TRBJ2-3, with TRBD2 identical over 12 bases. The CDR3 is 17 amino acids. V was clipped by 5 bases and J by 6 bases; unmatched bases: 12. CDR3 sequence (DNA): TGTGCCAGCAGTCCCACCCTGCTAGCGGGGGGGCCCGATACGCAGTATTTT. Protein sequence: CASSPTLLAGGPDTQYF.

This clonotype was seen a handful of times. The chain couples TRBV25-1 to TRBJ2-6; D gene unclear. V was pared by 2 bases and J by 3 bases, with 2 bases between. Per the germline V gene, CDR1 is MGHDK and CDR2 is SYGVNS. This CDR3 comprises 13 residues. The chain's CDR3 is CASSEGGANVLTF. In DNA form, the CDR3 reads TGTGCCAGCAGTGAAGGTGGGGCCAACGTCCTGACTTTC.

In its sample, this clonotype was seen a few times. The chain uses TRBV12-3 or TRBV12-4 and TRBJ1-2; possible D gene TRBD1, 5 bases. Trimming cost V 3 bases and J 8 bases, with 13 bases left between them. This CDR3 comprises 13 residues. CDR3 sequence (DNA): TGTGCCAGCAGTTTCCGGCAGGGCGAAGGCTACACCTTC. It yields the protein CASSFRQGEGYTF.

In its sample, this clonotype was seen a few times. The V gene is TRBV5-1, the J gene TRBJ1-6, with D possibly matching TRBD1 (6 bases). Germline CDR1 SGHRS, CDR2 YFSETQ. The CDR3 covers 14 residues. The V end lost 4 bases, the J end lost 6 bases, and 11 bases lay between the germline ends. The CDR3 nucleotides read TGCGCCAGCAGCCGGGGGGCGTCTAATTCACCCCTCCACTTT. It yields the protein CASSRGASNSPLHF.

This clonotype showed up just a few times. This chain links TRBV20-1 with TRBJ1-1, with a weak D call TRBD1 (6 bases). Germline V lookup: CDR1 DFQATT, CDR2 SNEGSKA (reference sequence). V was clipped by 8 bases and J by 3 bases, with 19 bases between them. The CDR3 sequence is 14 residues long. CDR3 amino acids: CSLCRGGLDTEAFF. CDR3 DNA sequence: TGCAGTCTCTGCAGGGGAGGGTTGGACACTGAAGCTTTCTTT.

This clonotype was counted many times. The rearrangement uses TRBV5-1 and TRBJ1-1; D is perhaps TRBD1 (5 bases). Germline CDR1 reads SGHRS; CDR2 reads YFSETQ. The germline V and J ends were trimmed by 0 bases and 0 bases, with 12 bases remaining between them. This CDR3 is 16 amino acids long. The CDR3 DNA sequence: TGCGCCAGCAGCTTGGCGGGACTCGGCATGAACACTGAAGCTTTCTTT. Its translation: CASSLAGLGMNTEAFF.

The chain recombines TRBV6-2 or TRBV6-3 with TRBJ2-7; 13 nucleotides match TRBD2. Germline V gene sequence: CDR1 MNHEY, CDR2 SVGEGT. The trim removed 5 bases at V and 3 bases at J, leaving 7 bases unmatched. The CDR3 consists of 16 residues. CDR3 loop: CASSDRTSGGHYEQYF. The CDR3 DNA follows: TGTGCCAGCAGTGACCGGACTAGCGGGGGTCACTACGAGCAGTACTTC.

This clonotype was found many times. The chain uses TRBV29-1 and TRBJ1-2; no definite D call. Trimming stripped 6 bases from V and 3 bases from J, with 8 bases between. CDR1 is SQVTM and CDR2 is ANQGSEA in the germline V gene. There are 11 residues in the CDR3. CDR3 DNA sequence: TGCAGCGTAACGGGGTACTATGGCTACACCTTC. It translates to CSVTGYYGYTF.

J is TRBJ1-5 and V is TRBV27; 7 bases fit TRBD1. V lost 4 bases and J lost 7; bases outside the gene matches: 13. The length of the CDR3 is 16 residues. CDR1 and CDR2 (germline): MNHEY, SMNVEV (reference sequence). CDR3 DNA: TGTGCCAGCAGTTCGCTACAGGGGCCGTCAGGACAGCCCCAGCATTTT. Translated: CASSSLQGPSGQPQHF.

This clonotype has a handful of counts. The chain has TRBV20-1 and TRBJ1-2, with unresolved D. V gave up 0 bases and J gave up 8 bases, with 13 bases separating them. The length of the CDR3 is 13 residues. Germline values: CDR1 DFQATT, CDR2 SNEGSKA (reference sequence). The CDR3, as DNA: TGCAGTGCTAGAGAGAGCCTGGACGTAGGCTACACCTTC. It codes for CSARESLDVGYTF.